These 30 T cell receptor beta chains share one sample of origin, sequenced in a study of T cell responses to AZD1222 COVID-19 vaccine. Using immunoSEQ multiplex PCR, the repertoire was profiled, and TCRdb retains in-frame clones only, with some absent. The data hold about 110,000 clones, with 82% observed a single time. The sequences come from peripheral blood, collected on day 0 of AZD1222 vaccination. The receptors originated from an adult in good health.

The chain couples TRBV3-1 (or the pseudogene TRBV3-2) to TRBJ2-2; no firm D call. This CDR3 has 15 residues. The ends were cut back, 2 bases at V and 2 bases at J, with 9 bases in the middle. Per germline, CDR1 LGHDT and CDR2 YNNKEL (reference sequence). The CDR3 DNA is TGTGCCAGCAGCCAACGTCGGGCAAACACCGGGGAGCTGTTTTTT. Protein product: CASSQRRANTGELFF.

The chain recombines TRBV11-2 with TRBJ1-4; D gene uncertain. This CDR3 has 13 residues. The germline CDR1 and CDR2 sequences are SGHAT and FQNNGV. The germline V and J ends were trimmed by 1 base and 7 bases, with 7 bases remaining between them. CDR3 DNA: TGTGCCAGCAGCTTAGTCGAACGTGAAAAACTGTTTTTT. Encoded protein: CASSLVEREKLFF.

The chain combines TRBV27 with TRBJ2-7; tentatively, D is TRBD1 (5 bases). The V gene lost 8 bases and the J gene lost 1 base, with 15 bases spanning the gap. Germline CDR1 and CDR2: MNHEY and SMNVEV (reference sequence). This CDR3 has 14 residues. CDR3 protein: CASAMRQTSYEQYF. The CDR3 nucleotides read TGTGCCAGCGCGATGCGACAGACTTCCTACGAGCAGTACTTC.

Details on this clone: Other nucleotide sequences from this sample produce the same CDR3. This chain joins TRBV5-1 and TRBJ2-3; 7 bases line up with TRBD2. In germline, CDR1 is SGHRS, CDR2 YFSETQ. V was pared by 1 base and J by 1 base, with 3 bases of the junction left unmatched. This CDR3 contains 15 residues. The CDR3 here is CASSLRGVGTDTQYF. In DNA form, the CDR3 reads TGCGCCAGCAGCTTGCGGGGGGTGGGCACAGATACGCAGTATTTT.

Points on this clone: Other DNA sequences in this sample translate to the same CDR3. This chain links TRBV7-9 with TRBJ2-3, with D perhaps assigned TRBD1 or TRBD2 (5 bases each). The V end was cut by 3 bases, the J end by 1 base, with 8 bases between. The CDR3 sequence is 14 residues long. The V gene's germline CDR1 is SEHNR and CDR2 FQNEAQ (reference sequence). Here the CDR3 DNA reads TGTGCCAGCAGCTTCCAGGGACGCACAGATACGCAGTATTTT. Protein product: CASSFQGRTDTQYF. The full variable domain, in which reference TRBV7-9 and TRBJ2-3 provide the parts outside the CDR3, is DTGVSQNPRHKITKRGQNVTFRCDPISEHNRLYWYRQTLGQGPEFLTYFQNEAQLEKSRLLSDRFSAERPKGSFSTLEIQRTEQGDSAMYLCASSFQGRTDTQYFGPGTRLTVL.

This sequence joins TRBV18 and TRBJ2-1; no clear D gene. The CDR3 has 17 amino acids. Germline assignment: CDR1 KGHSH and CDR2 LQKENI. Trimming shortened V by 4 bases and J by 5 bases, and 21 bases separated the two germline ends. CDR3 sequence (DNA): TGTGCCAGCTCACACCAAACGCTGACTGCAATAGACAATGAGCAGTTCTTC. It encodes CASSHQTLTAIDNEQFF.

V and J are TRBV7-2 and TRBJ2-3; 7 bases map to TRBD2. Germline V gene data show CDR1 as SGHTA and CDR2 as FQGNSA. The CDR3 is 15 residues long. V shed 5 bases and J 2 bases; nucleotides not matched to a gene: 7. The CDR3, as DNA: TGTGCCAGCAGCGCCTGGGGGGGACCCACAGATACGCAGTATTTT. As protein: CASSAWGGPTDTQYF.

The V call is TRBV4-3, the J call TRBJ2-2; the match to TRBD2 covers 7 bases. Germline loops: CDR1 LGHNA, CDR2 YSLEER. J lost 7 bases, V lost 8 bases, and 7 bases had no gene match. The CDR3 runs 13 residues. CDR3 DNA: TGCGCCAGCGGTCGGGGGAGGGACGGGGAGCTGTTTTTT. It specifies CASGRGRDGELFF.

The chain combines TRBV7-2 with TRBJ2-4; TRBD2 is a possible D gene (6 bases). V shed 4 bases and J shed 1 base, with 20 bases lying between them. The CDR3 contains 18 residues. CDR1 and CDR2 (germline): SGHTA, FQGNSA. CDR3 amino acids: CASSSLEGQGRAKNIQYF. CDR3 sequence (DNA): TGTGCCAGCAGCTCCCTGGAGGGGCAGGGTAGGGCCAAAAACATTCAGTACTTC.

The rearrangement links TRBV7-8 to TRBJ1-1, with a weak D call TRBD1 (5 bases). The CDR3 covers 15 residues. V lost 3 bases to trimming and J lost 0 bases, with 11 bases between them. Germline assignment: CDR1 SGHVS and CDR2 FQNEAQ. DNA of the CDR3: TGTGCCAGCAGCTTGTCAGGGACCATGAACACTGAAGCTTTCTTT. Its protein is CASSLSGTMNTEAFF.

V gene TRBV5-6 combines with J gene TRBJ2-7; the match to TRBD1 covers 10 bases. V was clipped by 5 bases and J by 2 bases; unmatched bases: 7. CDR1 SGHDT and CDR2 YYEEEE come from the germline V gene. The CDR3 sequence is 15 residues long. CDR3 loop: CASRQTGGPTYEQYF. The CDR3 region has the DNA TGTGCCAGCAGACAGACAGGGGGCCCCACCTACGAGCAGTACTTC.

This clone was found once. This chain connects TRBV5-4 to TRBJ2-3; either TRBD1 or TRBD2 may fit D (6 bases each). V was clipped by 0 bases and J by 3 bases, with 17 bases between them. Germline V gene sequence: CDR1 SGHNT, CDR2 YYREEE (reference sequence). The CDR3 is made up of 17 amino acids. The CDR3 DNA is TGTGCCAGCAGCTTGGTCGGTCGGCAGGGGAGGACAGATACGCAGTATTTT. The encoded protein is CASSLVGRQGRTDTQYF.

V and J are TRBV7-2 and TRBJ2-7; TRBD1 matches 9 bases. With 1 base clipped from V and 3 bases from J, the junction kept 4 bases outside the gene matches. CDR1 is SGHTA and CDR2 is FQGNSA in the germline V gene. The CDR3 runs to 15 residues. In DNA form, the CDR3 reads TGTGCCAGCAGCTTAGTTTCGGACAGGGGCTACGAGCAGTACTTC. This encodes CASSLVSDRGYEQYF.

The genes are TRBV18 and TRBJ2-2; D is undetermined. Germline lookup yields CDR1 KGHSH and CDR2 LQKENI. The V gene lost 3 bases and the J gene lost 4 bases, with 6 bases spanning the gap. The CDR3 contains 13 residues. The CDR3 nucleotides read TGTGCCAGCTCACCGACGGGCACCGGGGAGCTGTTTTTT. Protein product: CASSPTGTGELFF. The full variable domain, rest sourced from reference TRBV18 and TRBJ2-2, is NAGVMQNPRHLVRRRGQEARLRCSPMKGHSHVYWYRQLPEEGLKFMVYLQKENIIDESGMPKERFSAEFPKEGPSILRIQQVVRGDSAAYFCASSPTGTGELFFGEGSRLTVL.

This clone came up once. The chain joins TRBV3-1 (or the pseudogene TRBV3-2) to TRBJ1-3, with a possible D match to TRBD1 (5 bases). This CDR3 has 14 residues. Germline V CDR1 and CDR2: LGHDT, YNNKEL (reference sequence). The V and J ends lost 1 base and 1 base respectively, with 5 bases between them. CDR3 nucleotide sequence: TGTGCCAGCAGCCAAGCAGGGTCTGGAAACACCATATATTTT. Translated, it gives CASSQAGSGNTIYF.

The chain has TRBV4-1 and TRBJ1-5, with no clear D. Germline lookup yields CDR1 MGHRA and CDR2 YSYEKL. V shed 4 bases and J shed 2 bases, with 12 bases lying between them. This CDR3 has 15 residues. The chain's CDR3 is CASSLVQDGNQPQHF. The DNA for the CDR3 is TGCGCCAGCAGCCTGGTCCAGGACGGCAATCAGCCCCAGCATTTT.

The chain is built from TRBV6-5 and TRBJ2-2, with D unclear. Germline loops: CDR1 MNHEY, CDR2 SVGAGI. Trimming pared 7 bases from V and 3 bases from J, leaving 3 bases between. The CDR3 loop spans 11 amino acids. The CDR3 loop is CASTHTGELFF. The CDR3, as DNA: TGTGCCAGCACCCACACCGGGGAGCTGTTTTTT.

The chain combines TRBV27 with TRBJ2-3; either TRBD1 or TRBD2 may fit D (6 bases each). Germline CDR1 is MNHEY and CDR2 is SMNVEV (reference sequence). The CDR3 sequence is 18 residues long. V lost 5 bases and J lost 4, with 25 bases in between. This chain's CDR3 is CASSPDPSGWGAADTQYF. DNA of the CDR3: TGTGCCAGCAGTCCAGACCCCTCCGGATGGGGGGCGGCAGATACGCAGTATTTT.

This clone was observed a handful of times. The gene calls are TRBV30 and TRBJ2-5; 7 nucleotides line up with TRBD1. The CDR3 is 14 residues long. V lost 0 bases, J lost 2 bases, and 3 bases stayed unmatched. Looked up from germline, CDR1 is GTSNPN and CDR2 is SVGIG (reference sequence). Written as DNA, the CDR3 is TGTGCCTGGAGTGTTTCGACAGGGCAAGAGACCCAGTACTTC. This codes for CAWSVSTGQETQYF. Based on the CDR3 plus reference TRBV30 and TRBJ2-5, the full variable domain is SQTIHQWPATLVQPVGSPLSLECTVEGTSNPNLYWYRQAAGRGLQLLFYSVGIGQISSEVPQNLSASRPQDRQFILSSKKLLLSDSGFYLCAWSVSTGQETQYFGPGTRLLVL.

This clone appeared a few times. The CDR3: CASSETGAYTGELFF. Here the CDR3 DNA reads TGTGCCAGCTCGGAGACAGGGGCGTACACCGGGGAGCTGTTTTTT. The J gene is TRBJ2-2, the V gene TRBV2; 8 bases map to TRBD1. The CDR3 loop spans 15 amino acids. The V segment lost 8 bases and the J segment 3 bases; nucleotides outside the gene matches: 8. CDR1 is SNHLY and CDR2 is FYNNEI in the germline V gene.

The chain uses TRBV9 and TRBJ1-4; D gene uncertain. The CDR3 loop spans 13 amino acids. The V end lost 4 bases, the J end lost 5 bases, and 9 bases lay between the germline ends. The germline CDR1 and CDR2 sequences are SGDLS and YYNGEE. The chain's CDR3 is CASSPALNEKLFF. CDR3 in DNA: TGTGCCAGCAGCCCGGCACTAAATGAAAAACTGTTTTTT.

This clone was counted once. J is TRBJ2-1 and V is TRBV19; D tentatively fits TRBD1 or TRBD2 (5 bases each). Trimming took 4 bases from V and 10 from J, leaving 17 bases between them. CDR1 LNHDA and CDR2 SQIVND come from the germline V gene (reference sequence). CDR3 size: 14 residues. The CDR3 DNA is TGTGCCAGTAGTACTCTCCCCGGGGCAGGGGAGCAGTTCTTC. This codes for CASSTLPGAGEQFF.

The genes are TRBV30 and TRBJ2-3, with 8 bases matching TRBD2. V gave up 0 bases and J gave up 4 bases; unmatched junction bases: 6. The CDR3 is made up of 15 amino acids. The germline V gene has CDR1 GTSNPN and CDR2 SVGIG (reference sequence). The CDR3 region is CAWSVSGGAPDTQYF. CDR3 DNA: TGTGCCTGGAGTGTAAGCGGGGGAGCTCCAGATACGCAGTATTTT.

In the case of this clone: The DNA is omitted, as the CDR3 cannot be located on it reliably, and the CDR3 follows TCRdb's listing. The chain joins TRBV21-1 to TRBJ1-4; TRBD1, the table's D call, was not compared with the DNA. TRBV21-1 has pseudogene status. The CDR3 region is 18 residues in length, termini included. The CDR3 loop reads CASSQTWAGGATNEKLFF.

The V and J genes are TRBV7-2 and TRBJ1-5; TRBD1 is a possible D gene (6 bases). The germline gives CDR1 SGHTA, CDR2 FQGNSA. The CDR3 totals 16 residues. V lost 1 base, J lost 6 bases, and 16 bases lay in between. In nucleotides, the CDR3 is TGTGCCAGCAGCTTAGTCGGGGGGGCGAGGGGTCAGCCCCAGCATTTT. Translating gives CASSLVGGARGQPQHF.

The chain uses TRBV24-1 and TRBJ2-2; either TRBD1 or TRBD2 may supply D (5 bases each). CDR1 is KGHDR and CDR2 is SFDVKD in the germline V gene. The CDR3 covers 13 residues. V was shortened by 3 bases and J by 6 bases, with 7 bases between the two germline ends. This CDR3 is CATSDGGPGELFF. The CDR3 DNA sequence: TGTGCCACCAGTGATGGGGGTCCCGGGGAGCTGTTTTTT.

This clone was counted a single time. The V call is TRBV7-9, the J call TRBJ2-3; TRBD1 or TRBD2 may be the D gene (5 bases each). V lost 6 bases, J lost 6 bases, and 19 bases lay in between. Germline-derived CDR1 and CDR2 are SEHNR and FQNEAQ (reference sequence). This CDR3 region has 15 residues. The CDR3 sequence: CASRLGQGLADTQYF. The CDR3 DNA is TGTGCCAGCAGACTAGGGCAGGGTCTCGCGGATACGCAGTATTTT.

The chain carries TRBV7-6 and TRBJ2-7; 10 nucleotides match TRBD1. Losses at the gene ends were 5 bases for V and 6 bases for J; bases not matched to a gene: 10. Germline assignment: CDR1 SGHVS and CDR2 FNYEAQ. This CDR3 region has 15 residues. CDR3 DNA: TGTGCCAGCAGCCCCCGGACAGGGGGTCAGGGCGAGCAGTACTTC. Protein sequence: CASSPRTGGQGEQYF.

V and J are TRBV19 and TRBJ1-5, with unresolved D. The CDR3 has 13 residues. Germline V gene sequence: CDR1 LNHDA, CDR2 SQIVND (reference sequence). V was clipped by 4 bases and J by 4 bases, with 8 bases between them. The CDR3 nucleotides are TGTGCCAGTAGTACCCGGTTAAATCAGCCCCAGCATTTT. Translation gives CASSTRLNQPQHF.

The chain uses TRBV3-1 (or the pseudogene TRBV3-2) and TRBJ2-1, with a possible D match to TRBD1 (6 bases). V was clipped by 5 bases and J by 5 bases, with 13 bases between them. The CDR3 contains 14 residues. Germline V gene lookup returns CDR1 LGHDT and CDR2 YNNKEL (reference sequence). CDR3 DNA sequence: TGTGCCAGCAGCGGACCTACAGGGAACAATGAGCAGTTCTTC. It translates to CASSGPTGNNEQFF.